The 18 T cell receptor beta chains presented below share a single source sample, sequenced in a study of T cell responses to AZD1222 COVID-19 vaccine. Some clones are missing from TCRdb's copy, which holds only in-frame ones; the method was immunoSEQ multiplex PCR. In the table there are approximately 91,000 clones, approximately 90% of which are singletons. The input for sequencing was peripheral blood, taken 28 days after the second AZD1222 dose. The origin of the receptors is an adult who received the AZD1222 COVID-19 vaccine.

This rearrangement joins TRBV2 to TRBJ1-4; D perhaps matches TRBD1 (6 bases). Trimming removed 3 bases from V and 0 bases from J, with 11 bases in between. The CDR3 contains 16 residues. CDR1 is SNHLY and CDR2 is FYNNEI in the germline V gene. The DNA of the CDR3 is TGTGCCAGCAGTGACGACAGGTTATCAACTAATGAAAAACTGTTTTTT. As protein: CASSDDRLSTNEKLFF.

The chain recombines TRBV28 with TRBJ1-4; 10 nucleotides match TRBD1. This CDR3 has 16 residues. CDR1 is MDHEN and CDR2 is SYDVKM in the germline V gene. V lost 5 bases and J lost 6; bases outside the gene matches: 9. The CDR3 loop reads CASSPSTGTGDEKLFF. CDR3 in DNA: TGTGCCAGCAGTCCGTCTACCGGGACAGGGGATGAAAAACTGTTTTTT.

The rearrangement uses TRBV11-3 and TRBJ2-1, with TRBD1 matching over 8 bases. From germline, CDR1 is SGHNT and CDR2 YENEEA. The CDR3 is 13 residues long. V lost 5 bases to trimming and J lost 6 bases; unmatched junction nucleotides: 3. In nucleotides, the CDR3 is TGTGCCAGCAGCGCCGGGACAGGCAATGAGCAGTTCTTC. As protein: CASSAGTGNEQFF.

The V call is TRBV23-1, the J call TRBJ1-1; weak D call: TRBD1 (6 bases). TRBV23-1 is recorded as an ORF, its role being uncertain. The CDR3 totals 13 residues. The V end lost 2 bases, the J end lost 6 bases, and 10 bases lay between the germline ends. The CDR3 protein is CASSQLDSAEAFF. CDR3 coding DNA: TGCGCCAGCAGTCAACTGGACAGCGCTGAAGCTTTCTTT.

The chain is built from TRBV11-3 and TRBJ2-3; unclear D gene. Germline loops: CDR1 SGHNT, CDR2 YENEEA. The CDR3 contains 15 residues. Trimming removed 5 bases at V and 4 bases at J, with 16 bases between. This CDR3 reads CASSPRWGSADTQYF. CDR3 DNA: TGTGCCAGCAGCCCCCGCTGGGGAAGCGCAGATACGCAGTATTTT. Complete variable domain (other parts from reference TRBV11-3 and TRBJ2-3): EAGVVQSPRYKIIEKKQPVAFWCNPISGHNTLYWYLQNLGQGPELLIRYENEEAVDDSQLPKDRFSAERLKGVDSTLKIQPAELGDSAVYLCASSPRWGSADTQYFGPGTRLTVL.

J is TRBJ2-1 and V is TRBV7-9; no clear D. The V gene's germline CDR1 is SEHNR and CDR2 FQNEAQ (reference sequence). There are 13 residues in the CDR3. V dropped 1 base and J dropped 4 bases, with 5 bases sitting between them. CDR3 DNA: TGTGCCAGCAGCTTAGTAGAGTACAATGAGCAGTTCTTC. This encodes CASSLVEYNEQFF.

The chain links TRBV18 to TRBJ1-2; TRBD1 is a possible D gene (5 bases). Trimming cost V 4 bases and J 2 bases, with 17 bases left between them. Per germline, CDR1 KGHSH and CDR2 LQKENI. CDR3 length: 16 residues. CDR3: CASSLGARLVNYGYTF. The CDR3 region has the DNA TGTGCCAGCTCACTCGGGGCCAGGCTGGTGAACTATGGCTACACCTTC.

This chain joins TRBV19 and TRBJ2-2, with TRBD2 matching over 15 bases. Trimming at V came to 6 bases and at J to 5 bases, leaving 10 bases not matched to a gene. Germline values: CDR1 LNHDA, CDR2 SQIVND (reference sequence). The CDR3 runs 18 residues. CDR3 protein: CASSLKGLAGGWTGELFF. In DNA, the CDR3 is TGTGCCAGTAGCCTAAAGGGACTAGCGGGAGGATGGACCGGGGAGCTGTTTTTT.

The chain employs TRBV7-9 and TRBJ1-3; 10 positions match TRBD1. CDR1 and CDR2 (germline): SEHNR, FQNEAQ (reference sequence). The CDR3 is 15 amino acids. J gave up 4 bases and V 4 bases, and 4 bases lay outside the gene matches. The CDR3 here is CASSSPDRGGNTIYF. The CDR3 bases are TGTGCCAGCAGCTCACCGGACAGGGGGGGAAACACCATATATTTT.

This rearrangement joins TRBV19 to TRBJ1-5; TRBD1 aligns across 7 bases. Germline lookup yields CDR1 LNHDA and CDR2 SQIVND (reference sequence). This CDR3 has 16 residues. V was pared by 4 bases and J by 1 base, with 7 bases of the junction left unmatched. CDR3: CASSRQGGRSNQPQHF. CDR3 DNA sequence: TGTGCCAGTAGTAGACAGGGCGGGCGAAGCAATCAGCCCCAGCATTTT.

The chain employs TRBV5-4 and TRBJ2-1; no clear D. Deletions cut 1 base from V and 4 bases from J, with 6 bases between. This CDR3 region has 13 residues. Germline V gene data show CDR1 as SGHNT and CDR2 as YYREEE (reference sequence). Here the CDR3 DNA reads TGTGCCAGCAGCTTGAGCGTGTACAATGAGCAGTTCTTC. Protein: CASSLSVYNEQFF.

CDR3 loop: CAWSPGTTGNQPQHF. The CDR3 DNA is TGTGCCTGGAGTCCCGGGACGACCGGGAATCAGCCCCAGCATTTT. The V call is TRBV30, the J call TRBJ1-5; D is perhaps TRBD1 (5 bases). The CDR3 sequence is 15 residues long. Germline V gene data show CDR1 as GTSNPN and CDR2 as SVGIG (reference sequence). The germline V and J ends were trimmed by 2 bases and 4 bases, with 15 bases remaining between them.

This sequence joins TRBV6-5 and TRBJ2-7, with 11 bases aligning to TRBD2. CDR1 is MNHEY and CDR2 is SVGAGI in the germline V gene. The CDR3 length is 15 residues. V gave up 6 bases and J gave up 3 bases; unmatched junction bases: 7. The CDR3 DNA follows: TGTGCCAGCAGCTCAGGAGGACTAGCGGGCTACGAGCAGTACTTC. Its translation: CASSSGGLAGYEQYF.

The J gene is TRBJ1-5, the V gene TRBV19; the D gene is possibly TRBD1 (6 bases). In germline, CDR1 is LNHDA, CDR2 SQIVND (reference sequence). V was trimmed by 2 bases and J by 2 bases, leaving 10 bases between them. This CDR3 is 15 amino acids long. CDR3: CASSIRDNRNQPQHF. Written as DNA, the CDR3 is TGTGCCAGTAGTATACGGGACAACCGCAATCAGCCCCAGCATTTT.

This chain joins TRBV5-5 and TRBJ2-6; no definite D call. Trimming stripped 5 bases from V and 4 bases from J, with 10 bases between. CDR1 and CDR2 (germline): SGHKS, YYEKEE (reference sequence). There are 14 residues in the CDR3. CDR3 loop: CASRSSTGANVLTF. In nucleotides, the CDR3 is TGTGCCAGCAGATCCAGCACCGGGGCCAACGTCCTGACTTTC.

The CDR3 bases are TGCGCCAGCAGTCCGGGACAGGGTGCCTATGGCTACACCTTC. Protein product: CASSPGQGAYGYTF. The chain uses TRBV10-2 and TRBJ1-2; TRBD1 matches 9 bases. V lost 5 bases to trimming and J lost 4 bases; unmatched junction nucleotides: 5. The CDR3 sequence is 14 residues long. Per germline, CDR1 WSHSY and CDR2 SAAADI.

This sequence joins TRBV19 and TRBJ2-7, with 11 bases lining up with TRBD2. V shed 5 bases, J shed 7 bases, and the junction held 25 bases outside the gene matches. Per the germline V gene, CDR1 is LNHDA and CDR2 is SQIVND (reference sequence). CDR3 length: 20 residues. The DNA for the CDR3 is TGTGCCAGTAGTTCCTCCTCACAGGGGCCGTTACTAGCGGGAGTGCGGGAGCAGTACTTC. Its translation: CASSSSSQGPLLAGVREQYF.

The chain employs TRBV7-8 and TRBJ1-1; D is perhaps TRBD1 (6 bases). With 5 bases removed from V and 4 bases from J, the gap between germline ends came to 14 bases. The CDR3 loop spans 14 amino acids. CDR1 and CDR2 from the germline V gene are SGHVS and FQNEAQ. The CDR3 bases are TGTGCCAGCAGCCTACAGGGTTCTAGCACTGAAGCTTTCTTT. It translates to CASSLQGSSTEAFF.